The present TCR beta chain was sequenced within a study of cytomegalovirus exposure and HLA in healthy donors. On this clone itself: Its antigen is not identified.

V trimming: 5 bases; J trimming: 4 bases; junction bases outside the gene matches: 9. CDR3 length equals 15 residues. Germline V gene sequence: CDR1 ENHRY, CDR2 SYGVKD. Study-level points and caveats: By a later analysis, the bulk of CMV-associated TCR beta chains appeared HLA-restricted. Altogether, 164 TCR beta chains were recorded as cytomegalovirus-associated. A later analysis associated about 18,000 TCR beta sequences with HLA alleles at a 0.05 false discovery rate.

The PCR had 60 Vbeta and 13 Jbeta primers. Produced via immunoSEQ multiplex PCR; TCRdb's table is partial and in-frame only. The sample lists approximately 150,000 clones; 75% to 85% were seen once. The TCR comes from a woman aged 25-40 years in good health and CMV-seropositive. The V and J genes are TRBV10-3 and TRBJ2-5; 8 bases are a match to TRBD2. Material for sequencing was PBMCs. CDR3 amino acids: CAISSAGAGGETQYF. The CDR3 DNA is TGTGCCATCAGTTCGGCGGGGGCGGGAGGAGAGACCCAGTACTTC.